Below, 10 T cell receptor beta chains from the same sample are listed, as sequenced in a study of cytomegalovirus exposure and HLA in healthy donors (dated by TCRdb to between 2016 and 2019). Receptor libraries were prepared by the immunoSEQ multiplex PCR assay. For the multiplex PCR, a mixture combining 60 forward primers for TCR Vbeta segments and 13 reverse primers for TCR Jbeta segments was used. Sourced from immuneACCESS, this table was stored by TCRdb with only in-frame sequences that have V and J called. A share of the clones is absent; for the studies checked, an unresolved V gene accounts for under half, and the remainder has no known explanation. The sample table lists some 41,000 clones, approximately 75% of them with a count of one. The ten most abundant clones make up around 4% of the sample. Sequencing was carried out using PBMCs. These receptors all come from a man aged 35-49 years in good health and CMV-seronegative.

Here the CDR3 reads CASSSKQGLNSPLHF. The CDR3 DNA reads TGTGCCAGCAGTTCCAAACAGGGGCTTAATTCACCCCTCCACTTT. The rearrangement uses TRBV27 and TRBJ1-6; 7 nucleotides agree with TRBD1. Per germline, CDR1 MNHEY and CDR2 SMNVEV (reference sequence). With V trimmed by 4 bases and J by 6 bases, 6 bases remained unmatched. This CDR3 is built from 15 residues.

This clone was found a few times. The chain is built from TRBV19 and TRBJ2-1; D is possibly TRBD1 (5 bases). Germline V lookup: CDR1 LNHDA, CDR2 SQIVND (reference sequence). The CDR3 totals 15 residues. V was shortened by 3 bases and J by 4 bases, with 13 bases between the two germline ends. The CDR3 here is CASSIEGVSYNEQFF. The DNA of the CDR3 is TGTGCCAGTAGTATCGAAGGGGTGTCTTACAATGAGCAGTTCTTC. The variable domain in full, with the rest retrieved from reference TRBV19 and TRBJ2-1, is DGGITQSPKYLFRKEGQNVTLSCEQNLNHDAMYWYRQDPGQGLRLIYYSQIVNDFQKGDIAEGYSVSREKKESFPLTVTSAQKNPTAFYLCASSIEGVSYNEQFFGPGTRLTVL.

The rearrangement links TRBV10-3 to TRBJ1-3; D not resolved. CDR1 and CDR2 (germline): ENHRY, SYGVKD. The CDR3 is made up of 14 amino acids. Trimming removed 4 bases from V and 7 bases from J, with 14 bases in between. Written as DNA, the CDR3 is TGTGCCATCAGTGCGAGGGAACGGAGTAACACCATATATTTT. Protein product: CAISARERSNTIYF.

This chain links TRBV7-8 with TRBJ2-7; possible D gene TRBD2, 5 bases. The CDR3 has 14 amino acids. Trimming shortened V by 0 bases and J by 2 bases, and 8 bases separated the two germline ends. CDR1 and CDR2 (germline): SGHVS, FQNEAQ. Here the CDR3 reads CASSLAGGTYEQYF. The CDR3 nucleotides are TGTGCCAGCAGCTTAGCTGGAGGTACCTACGAGCAGTACTTC.

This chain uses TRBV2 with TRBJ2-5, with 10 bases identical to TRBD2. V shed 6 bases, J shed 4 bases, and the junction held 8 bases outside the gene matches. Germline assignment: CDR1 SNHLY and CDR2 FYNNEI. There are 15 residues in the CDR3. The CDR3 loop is CASSASGGAPETQYF. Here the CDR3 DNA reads TGTGCCAGCAGCGCCAGCGGGGGGGCCCCAGAGACCCAGTACTTC.

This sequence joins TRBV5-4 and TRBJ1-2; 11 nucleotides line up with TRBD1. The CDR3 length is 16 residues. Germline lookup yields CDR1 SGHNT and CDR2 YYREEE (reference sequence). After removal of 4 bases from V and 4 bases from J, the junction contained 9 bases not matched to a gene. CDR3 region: CASSLAAGQGGYGYTF. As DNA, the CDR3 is TGTGCCAGCAGCCTAGCCGCGGGACAGGGGGGCTATGGCTACACCTTC.

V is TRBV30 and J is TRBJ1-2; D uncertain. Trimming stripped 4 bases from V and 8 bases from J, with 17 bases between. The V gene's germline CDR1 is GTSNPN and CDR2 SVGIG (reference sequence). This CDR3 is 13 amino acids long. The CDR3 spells CAWTVRSRQGYTF. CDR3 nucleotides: TGTGCCTGGACCGTCCGGTCGAGGCAGGGCTACACCTTC. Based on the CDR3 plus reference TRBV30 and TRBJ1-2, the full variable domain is SQTIHQWPATLVQPVGSPLSLECTVEGTSNPNLYWYRQAAGRGLQLLFYSVGIGQISSEVPQNLSASRPQDRQFILSSKKLLLSDSGFYLCAWTVRSRQGYTFGSGTRLTVV.

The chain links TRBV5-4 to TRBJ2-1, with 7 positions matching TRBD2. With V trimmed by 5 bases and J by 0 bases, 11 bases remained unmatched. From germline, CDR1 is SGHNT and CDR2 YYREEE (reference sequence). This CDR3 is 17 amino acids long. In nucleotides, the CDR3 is TGTGCCAGCAGTAACACTAGAACGGGGGGCTCCTACAATGAGCAGTTCTTC. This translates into CASSNTRTGGSYNEQFF.

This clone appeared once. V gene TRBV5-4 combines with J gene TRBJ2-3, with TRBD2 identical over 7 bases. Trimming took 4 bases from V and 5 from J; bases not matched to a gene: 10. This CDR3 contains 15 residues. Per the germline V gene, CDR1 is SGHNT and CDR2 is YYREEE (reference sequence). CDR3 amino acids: CASSPLRGDGDTQYF. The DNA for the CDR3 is TGTGCCAGCAGCCCCCTTCGGGGGGACGGAGATACGCAGTATTTT.

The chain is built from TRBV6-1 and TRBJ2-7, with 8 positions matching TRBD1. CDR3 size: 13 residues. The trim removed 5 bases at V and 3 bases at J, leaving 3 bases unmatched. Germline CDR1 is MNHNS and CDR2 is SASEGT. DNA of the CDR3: TGTGCCAGCAGTACAGACAGGGGCTACGAGCAGTACTTC. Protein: CASSTDRGYEQYF.